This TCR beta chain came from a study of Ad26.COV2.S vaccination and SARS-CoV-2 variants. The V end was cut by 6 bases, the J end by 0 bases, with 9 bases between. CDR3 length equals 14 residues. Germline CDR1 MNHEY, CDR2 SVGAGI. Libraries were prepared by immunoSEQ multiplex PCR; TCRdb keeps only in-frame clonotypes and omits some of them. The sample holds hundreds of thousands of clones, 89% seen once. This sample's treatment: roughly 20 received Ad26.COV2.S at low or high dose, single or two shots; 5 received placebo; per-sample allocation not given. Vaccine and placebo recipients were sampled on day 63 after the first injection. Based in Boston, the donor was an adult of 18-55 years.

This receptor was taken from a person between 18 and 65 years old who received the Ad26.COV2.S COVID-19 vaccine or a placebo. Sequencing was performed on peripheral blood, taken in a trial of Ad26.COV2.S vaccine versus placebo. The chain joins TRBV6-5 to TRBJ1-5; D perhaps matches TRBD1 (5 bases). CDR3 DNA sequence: TGTGCCAGCAGCCAACAGGATAGCAATCAGCCCCAGCATTTT. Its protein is CASSQQDSNQPQHF.